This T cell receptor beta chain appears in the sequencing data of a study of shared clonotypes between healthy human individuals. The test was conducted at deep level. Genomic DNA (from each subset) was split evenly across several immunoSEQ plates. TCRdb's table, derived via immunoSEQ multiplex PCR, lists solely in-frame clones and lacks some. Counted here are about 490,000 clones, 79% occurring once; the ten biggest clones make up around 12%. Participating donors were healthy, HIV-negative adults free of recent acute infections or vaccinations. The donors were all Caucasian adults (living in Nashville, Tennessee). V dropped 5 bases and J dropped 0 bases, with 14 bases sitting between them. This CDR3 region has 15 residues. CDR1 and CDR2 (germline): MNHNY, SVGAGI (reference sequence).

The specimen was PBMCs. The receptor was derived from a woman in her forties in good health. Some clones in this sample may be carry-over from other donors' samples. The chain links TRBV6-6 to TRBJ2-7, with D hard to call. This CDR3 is CASSTTYSFSYEQYF. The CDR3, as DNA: TGTGCCAGCAGTACGACTTATTCTTTCTCCTACGAGCAGTACTTC.